This TCR beta chain was recovered during a study of CD8+ T cells in alopecia areata. Study-level findings and limits: Relative to normal scalp, lesional scalp, especially alopecia totalis/universalis, showed higher clonality. Normal-skin resident alphabeta T cells also appear among scalp sample sequences.

Sequencing relied on a cDNA template that was reverse transcribed from extracted RNA. Libraries were prepared by immunoSEQ multiplex PCR; TCRdb keeps only in-frame clonotypes and omits some of them. The repertoire holds about 150,000 clones, with around 58% as singletons. This clone was counted a few times. Its antigen remains unidentified. Germline V gene lookup returns CDR1 SNHLY and CDR2 FYNNEI. Losses at the gene ends were 8 bases for V and 0 bases for J; bases not matched to a gene: 7. This CDR3 region has 16 residues. Peripheral blood and lesional scalp punch biopsies were taken from alopecia areata patients.

The receptor comes from a human donor with alopecia areata. The chain couples TRBV2 to TRBJ2-3; 11 bases are a match to TRBD2. Source: CD4+ T cells sorted from blood, taken at week 0. CDR3 nucleotide sequence: TGTGCCAGCCGGCTAGCGGGGGGCCTGAGCACAGATACGCAGTATTTT. Translation gives CASRLAGGLSTDTQYF. Full variable domain (remainder filled in from reference TRBV2 and TRBJ2-3): EPEVTQTPSHQVTQMGQEVILRCVPISNHLYFYWYRQILGQKVEFLVSFYNNEISEKSEIFDDQFSVERPDGSNFTLKIRSTKLEDSAMYFCASRLAGGLSTDTQYFGPGTRLTVL.